The 27 T cell receptor beta chains listed next were all sequenced from one sample in a study of identical twins. A single record per CDR3 protein comes from TCRdb applying MiXCR to the 5' RACE reads. The data contain fewer than 800,000 distinct CDR3 sequences, under 8.5% of them singletons. The sample was also reused in another study, on yellow fever vaccine responses in identical twins.

The specimen was PBMCs. The receptor set was obtained from a woman under 30 in good health.

The V call is TRBV6-5, the J call TRBJ1-2; TRBD1 might be the D (5 bases). The CDR3 is 15 amino acids. V lost 4 bases, J lost 1 base, and 13 bases lay in between. Germline V gene data show CDR1 as MNHEY and CDR2 as SVGAGI. This chain's CDR3 is CASSFTGNVNYGYTF. DNA of the CDR3: TGTGCCAGCAGTTTTACAGGAAACGTTAACTATGGCTACACCTTC.

Ten or more counts support this clonotype. The chain joins TRBV4-1 to TRBJ1-5; a possible D gene is TRBD1 (6 bases). Germline V gene data show CDR1 as MGHRA and CDR2 as YSYEKL. V lost 0 bases and J 4 bases, leaving 10 bases between the germline ends. The length of the CDR3 is 15 residues. Written as DNA, the CDR3 is TGCGCCAGCAGCCAAGATAACAGGGATAATCAGCCCCAGCATTTT. Protein sequence: CASSQDNRDNQPQHF.

This clonotype was seen many times. The chain carries TRBV2 and TRBJ2-1; TRBD1 matches at 10 bases. The CDR3 loop spans 16 amino acids. The V and J ends lost 2 bases and 7 bases, in that order; junction bases with no gene match: 8. CDR1 SNHLY and CDR2 FYNNEI come from the germline V gene. This chain's CDR3 is CASSERTRDRGNEQFF. CDR3 sequence (DNA): TGTGCCAGCAGTGAAAGGACGAGGGACAGGGGTAATGAGCAGTTCTTC. The variable domain in full, with the rest retrieved from reference TRBV2 and TRBJ2-1, is EPEVTQTPSHQVTQMGQEVILRCVPISNHLYFYWYRQILGQKVEFLVSFYNNEISEKSEIFDDQFSVERPDGSNFTLKIRSTKLEDSAMYFCASSERTRDRGNEQFFGPGTRLTVL.

This clonotype was observed a handful of times. The chain carries TRBV29-1 and TRBJ2-3; TRBD2 aligns across 9 bases. Trimming took 4 bases from V and 3 from J; bases not matched to a gene: 8. Looked up from germline, CDR1 is SQVTM and CDR2 is ANQGSEA. This CDR3 region has 15 residues. CDR3 sequence (DNA): TGCAGCGTTGCTTTGACTAGCGGTGATACAGATACGCAGTATTTT. Translating gives CSVALTSGDTDTQYF.

This clonotype was detected many times. The chain is built from TRBV11-2 and TRBJ2-7, with TRBD1 matching 10 bases. CDR3 length equals 15 residues. V shed 4 bases and J 3 bases; nucleotides not matched to a gene: 6. Germline CDR1 is SGHAT and CDR2 is FQNNGV. This chain's CDR3 is CASSYRDRGSYEQYF. The CDR3 DNA follows: TGTGCCAGCAGCTACCGGGACAGGGGTAGCTACGAGCAGTACTTC.

This clonotype was seen ten or more times. The rearrangement joins TRBV12-3 or TRBV12-4 to TRBJ1-6; D unclear. The CDR3 is made up of 14 amino acids. V was pared by 6 bases and J by 0 bases, with 6 bases between. CDR3 sequence (DNA): TGTGCCAGCAGCCTTAGCTCCTATAATTCACCCCTCCACTTT. Residues: CASSLSSYNSPLHF.

This clonotype has at least ten counts. The chain joins TRBV7-2 to TRBJ2-1, with 8 bases aligning to TRBD2. This CDR3 is 15 amino acids long. V lost 2 bases to trimming and J lost 3 bases; unmatched junction nucleotides: 3. Germline CDR1 is SGHTA and CDR2 is FQGNSA. This CDR3 is CASSLSGGNYNEQFF. The CDR3 nucleotides read TGTGCCAGCAGCTTAAGCGGGGGAAACTACAATGAGCAGTTCTTC.

This clonotype has at least ten counts. The V gene is TRBV20-1, the J gene TRBJ2-4; possibly TRBD1 for D (5 bases). V lost 2 bases and J 1 base, leaving 9 bases between the germline ends. The CDR3 covers 14 residues. Germline values: CDR1 DFQATT, CDR2 SNEGSKA (reference sequence). CDR3 DNA sequence: TGCAGTGCTAGATCCCGACAGGCCAAAAACATTCAGTACTTC. It is translated as CSARSRQAKNIQYF.

This rearrangement joins TRBV7-2 to TRBJ1-1; D call uncertain. The CDR3 has 13 residues. Trimming removed 0 bases from V and 10 bases from J, with 12 bases in between. From germline, CDR1 is SGHTA and CDR2 FQGNSA. The CDR3 reads CASSLAMGSAAFF. The CDR3, as DNA: TGTGCCAGCAGCTTAGCGATGGGCAGCGCAGCTTTCTTT.

Many counts were recorded for this clonotype. V is TRBV12-3 or TRBV12-4 and J is TRBJ1-4, with 8 nucleotides matching TRBD1. V gave up 6 bases and J gave up 8 bases; unmatched junction bases: 5. This CDR3 has 13 amino acids. The CDR3 loop is CASRRDRREKLFF. DNA of the CDR3: TGTGCCAGCAGACGGGACAGGCGAGAAAAACTGTTTTTT.

The rearrangement links TRBV11-2 to TRBJ2-1, with 10 bases identical to TRBD2. The CDR3 has 15 residues. From germline, CDR1 is SGHAT and CDR2 FQNNGV. The V segment lost 6 bases and the J segment 7 bases; nucleotides outside the gene matches: 9. This CDR3 is CASRPSGGAGNEQFF. The CDR3 DNA reads as TGTGCCAGCAGGCCGAGCGGGGGGGCCGGTAATGAGCAGTTCTTC.

V and J are TRBV2 and TRBJ1-5; D uncertain. The V and J ends lost 2 bases and 0 bases respectively, with 5 bases between them. This CDR3 comprises 14 residues. Germline-derived CDR1 and CDR2 are SNHLY and FYNNEI. DNA of the CDR3: TGTGCCAGCAGTGAAAATTATAGCAATCAGCCCCAGCATTTT. It yields the protein CASSENYSNQPQHF.

This clonotype has a handful of counts. The genes are TRBV10-3 and TRBJ2-1; 7 bases fit TRBD1. The V gene end was trimmed by 4 bases and the J gene end by 3 bases; junction bases not matched to a gene: 6. This CDR3 has 15 residues. Germline V lookup: CDR1 ENHRY, CDR2 SYGVKD. The DNA of the CDR3 is TGTGCCATCAGTGGCGGACAGGAAGGCTACAATGAGCAGTTCTTC. Translating gives CAISGGQEGYNEQFF.

The chain carries TRBV6-1 and TRBJ2-1; D may correspond to TRBD1 or TRBD2 (7 bases each). In germline, CDR1 is MNHNS, CDR2 SASEGT. V was cut by 6 bases and J by 1 base, with 13 bases left in between. CDR3 length: 15 amino acids. CDR3 in amino acids: CASRRGGQSYNEQFF. The CDR3 bases are TGTGCCAGCAGAAGGGGGGGACAGTCCTACAATGAGCAGTTCTTC.

This clonotype has at least ten counts. This chain links TRBV15 with TRBJ2-1; the D gene is possibly TRBD2 (7 bases). Between the trimmed V and J ends, which lost 0 bases and 2 bases, there was a span of 11 bases. The germline V gene encodes CDR1 LNHNV and CDR2 YYDKDF (reference sequence). CDR3 length: 16 amino acids. The CDR3 coding sequence is TGTGCCACCAGCAGAGATCCGGGGGGCCCCTACAATGAGCAGTTCTTC. This encodes CATSRDPGGPYNEQFF.

V gene TRBV3-1 combines with J gene TRBJ2-7; 8 bases are shared with TRBD2. Losses at the gene ends were 1 base for V and 0 bases for J; bases not matched to a gene: 5. This CDR3 region has 16 residues. CDR1 and CDR2 (germline): LGHDT, YNNKEL (reference sequence). Here the CDR3 DNA reads TGTGCCAGCAGCCAAGTTCCGGGAGGGACCTCCTACGAGCAGTACTTC. Protein sequence: CASSQVPGGTSYEQYF.

This clonotype appeared a few times. The chain joins TRBV7-8 to TRBJ2-3; D call uncertain. The length of the CDR3 is 18 residues. The germline gives CDR1 SGHVS, CDR2 FQNEAQ. Trimming shortened V by 5 bases and J by 6 bases, and 27 bases separated the two germline ends. The CDR3: CASSESLPEEARSDTQYF. CDR3 coding DNA: TGTGCCAGCAGCGAGTCCCTCCCTGAGGAAGCTAGAAGTGATACGCAGTATTTT. The variable domain in full, with the rest retrieved from reference TRBV7-8 and TRBJ2-3, is GAGVSQSPRYKVAKRGQDVALRCDPISGHVSLFWYQQALGQGPEFLTYFQNEAQLDKSGLPSDRFFAERPEGSVSTLKIQRTQQEDSAVYLCASSESLPEEARSDTQYFGPGTRLTVL.

This clonotype was recorded at least ten times. The rearrangement links TRBV7-9 to TRBJ2-2; the match to TRBD2 covers 7 bases. CDR1 is SEHNR, CDR2 FQNEAQ, per germline (reference sequence). The CDR3 contains 16 residues. The V and J ends lost 5 bases and 3 bases, in that order; junction bases with no gene match: 9. CDR3 in DNA: TGTGCCAGCAGCCCCCGGGCGGGAGTATACACCGGGGAGCTGTTTTTT. As protein: CASSPRAGVYTGELFF.

In its sample, this clonotype was seen a few times. The CDR3 DNA reads TGCGCCAGCAGCTTTGGACAGGGGGCATCTGGGGCCAACGTCCTGACTTTC. Its translation is CASSFGQGASGANVLTF. V gene TRBV5-1 combines with J gene TRBJ2-6, with 11 bases identical to TRBD1. The CDR3 extends over 17 amino acids. CDR1 SGHRS and CDR2 YFSETQ come from the germline V gene. The junction had 2 bases not matched to a gene; V was cut back by 2 bases and J by 1 base.

This chain uses TRBV7-8 with TRBJ2-3; D is possibly TRBD1 or TRBD2 (6 bases each). Germline-derived CDR1 and CDR2 are SGHVS and FQNEAQ. Trimming left V 3 bases short and J 2 bases short, with 24 bases between. CDR3 length: 19 amino acids. CDR3 protein: CASSLAPSAGQDNTDTQYF. CDR3 in DNA: TGTGCCAGCAGCTTGGCGCCGAGTGCGGGACAAGATAACACAGATACGCAGTATTTT.

This chain links TRBV3-1 with TRBJ2-2; D unclear. CDR1 and CDR2 (germline): LGHDT, YNNKEL (reference sequence). This CDR3 contains 15 residues. V was trimmed by 6 bases and J by 3 bases, leaving 14 bases between them. The CDR3 loop reads CASSRFEAHTGELFF. The CDR3 DNA follows: TGTGCCAGCAGTCGGTTTGAGGCACACACCGGGGAGCTGTTTTTT. The complete variable domain, with remaining parts taken from reference TRBV3-1 and TRBJ2-2, reads DTAVSQTPKYLVTQMGNDKSIKCEQNLGHDTMYWYKQDSKKFLKIMFSYNNKELIINETVPNRFSPKSPDKAHLNLHINSLELGDSAVYFCASSRFEAHTGELFFGEGSRLTVL.

V usage is TRBV28 and J usage is TRBJ2-1; TRBD2 aligns across 11 bases. Per the germline V gene, CDR1 is MDHEN and CDR2 is SYDVKM. V gave up 2 bases and J gave up 7 bases; unmatched junction bases: 7. CDR3 length: 16 amino acids. Written as DNA, the CDR3 is TGTGCCAGCAGTTTAATTGTAGCGGGAGGGAAAAATGAGCAGTTCTTC. This translates into CASSLIVAGGKNEQFF. Filled out from reference TRBV28 and TRBJ2-1, the complete variable domain reads DVKVTQSSRYLVKRTGEKVFLECVQDMDHENMFWYRQDPGLGLRLIYFSYDVKMKEKGDIPEGYSVSREKKERFSLILESASTNQTSMYLCASSLIVAGGKNEQFFGPGTRLTVL.

This clonotype has more than one count but fewer than ten. The chain combines TRBV29-1 with TRBJ2-1, with 10 bases identical to TRBD2. The V gene's germline CDR1 is SQVTM and CDR2 ANQGSEA. V shed 3 bases and J 5 bases; nucleotides not matched to a gene: 7. The CDR3 consists of 15 residues. CDR3 DNA: TGCAGCGTTGAGGGGCTAGCGGGAGCCCACAATGAGCAGTTCTTC. It encodes CSVEGLAGAHNEQFF.

This clonotype was seen a few times. This chain links TRBV23-1 with TRBJ2-1; either TRBD1 or TRBD2 may fit D (6 bases each). TRBV23-1 is sorted into the ORF group, with uncertain function. V was pared by 3 bases and J by 7 bases, with 19 bases between. The length of the CDR3 is 16 residues. The CDR3 reads CASSHPLGGLGNEQFF. The CDR3 DNA reads TGCGCCAGCAGTCACCCCCTGGGGGGCTTGGGGAATGAGCAGTTCTTC.

This clonotype was found many times. The V and J genes are TRBV28 and TRBJ2-1; a possible D gene is TRBD1 (6 bases). CDR3 length equals 15 residues. The V gene lost 4 bases and the J gene lost 2 bases, with 12 bases spanning the gap. The germline V gene encodes CDR1 MDHEN and CDR2 SYDVKM. The CDR3 region is CASSYLDRTYNEQFF. The CDR3 coding sequence is TGTGCCAGCAGTTATCTCGACAGGACCTACAATGAGCAGTTCTTC.

This clonotype was found many times. The chain couples TRBV5-1 to TRBJ2-1, with D possibly matching TRBD2 (5 bases). The CDR3 length is 14 residues. Trimming pared 0 bases from V and 6 bases from J, leaving 10 bases between. Germline assignment: CDR1 SGHRS and CDR2 YFSETQ. The CDR3 here is CASSLVGVSNEQFF. DNA of the CDR3: TGCGCCAGCAGCTTGGTCGGGGTTAGCAATGAGCAGTTCTTC.

At least ten counts were recorded for this clonotype. The CDR3, as DNA: TGTGCCAGCAGGAACGACAGGGTTCGGTACGAGCAGTACTTC. The encoded protein is CASRNDRVRYEQYF. The chain employs TRBV6-1 and TRBJ2-7, with 7 bases that match TRBD1. Germline values: CDR1 MNHNS, CDR2 SASEGT. Trimming took 6 bases from V and 4 from J; bases not matched to a gene: 9. CDR3 length equals 14 residues.